The rows below give T cell receptor beta chains drawn from one sample of a study of T cells in Graves' hyperthyroidism and ophthalmopathy. One entry per CDR3 protein results from TCRdb running MiXCR on the multiplex PCR reads. The sample shows about 290,000 distinct CDR3 sequences, about 19% of them seen only once. Sequenced sample: blood. The receptors derive from a man between 50 and 59 years old with Graves' ophthalmopathy. Each CDR3 is given with its conserved first and last residue. The D gene is left open where the match is weak. A row's size may be missing; if present it is once, few, many or a size class.

TGTGCCAGCATAGACGCAGATACGCAGTATTTT | CASIDADTQYF | TRBV3-1 | - | - | TRBJ2-3
TGTGCCAGCAGTGTTACTAACTACAATGAGCAGTTCTTC | CASSVTNYNEQFF | TRBV2 | - | many | TRBJ2-1
TGTGCCAGCACAGGGGGGACTAGCGGGAACGAGCAGTACTTC | CASTGGTSGNEQYF | TRBV6-1 | TRBD2 | few | TRBJ2-7
TGTGCCAGCAGCCCAGGTGGACAGCCTGAAGAGACCCAGTACTTC | CASSPGGQPEETQYF | TRBV7-2 | - | many | TRBJ2-5
TGCGCCAGCAGCTTGGAGGCTAGCGGGAGAAGTGGGACCCAGTACTTC | CASSLEASGRSGTQYF | TRBV5-1 | TRBD2 | few | TRBJ2-5
TGTGCCAGCAGCTTAGGAATTTCTAGCACAGATACGCAGTATTTT | CASSLGISSTDTQYF | TRBV7-3 | - | many | TRBJ2-3
TGTGCCAGCAGCCGGACCGGCCAAAGGAATCCTGGGGCCAACGTCCTGACTTTC | CASSRTGQRNPGANVLTF | TRBV5-5 | - | - | TRBJ2-6
TGTGCCAGCAGCCTACAGGGGGCGGGCACAGATACGCAGTATTTT | CASSLQGAGTDTQYF | TRBV9 | TRBD1 | few | TRBJ2-3
TGTGCCAGCGGCGGGGGGACCCAGGCGAGAGAGCAGTACTTC | CASGGGTQAREQYF | TRBV12-3/TRBV12-4 | TRBD2 | many | TRBJ2-7
TGTGCCAGCAGCTTCTTGGGTGATGAGCAGTTCTTC | CASSFLGDEQFF | TRBV11-2 | - | many | TRBJ2-1
TGCAGTGCGACGACTAGCGGACTTTACAATGAGCAGTTCTTC | CSATTSGLYNEQFF | TRBV20-1 | TRBD2 | many | TRBJ2-1
TGTGCCAGCAGCTTAGTCCGGACAGGGGCTGGCTACACCTTC | CASSLVRTGAGYTF | TRBV7-8 | TRBD1 | few | TRBJ1-2
TGTGCCAGCAGTTCGAATACAGGGGCCCTGAGTACGCAGTATTTT | CASSSNTGALSTQYF | TRBV12-3/TRBV12-4 | TRBD1 | - | TRBJ2-3
TGTGCCACCAACCCTACTCCAGGGGGATATGGCTACACCTTC | CATNPTPGGYGYTF | TRBV10-3 | TRBD1 | - | TRBJ1-2
TGTGCCAGCAGCACCCGGTGGAGAAACACCATATATTTT | CASSTRWRNTIYF | TRBV28 | - | many | TRBJ1-3
TGTGCCAGCAGTGACGAGTTTTTCCATGAGCAGTTCTTC | CASSDEFFHEQFF | TRBV6-4 | - | few | TRBJ2-1
TGTGCCAGCAGCGTAGACGCCGGCAATCAGCCCCAGCATTTT | CASSVDAGNQPQHF | TRBV9 | - | - | TRBJ1-5
TGTGCCTGGAGGTTCAGAGACAGATATCCTCCTGAAGCTTTCTTT | CAWRFRDRYPPEAFF | TRBV30 | - | many | TRBJ1-1
TGTGCCAGCAAAGACGGTGCTAATGAAAAACTGTTTTTT | CASKDGANEKLFF | TRBV6-2/TRBV6-3 | - | - | TRBJ1-4
TGCAGCGTTGGAGGGGGGCCGGATTTGCATTTCTTT | CSVGGGPDLHFF | TRBV29-1 | - | many | TRBJ1-1
TGTGCCAGCACCATTGGGCGAGGAACCTACGAGCAGTACTTC | CASTIGRGTYEQYF | TRBV12-3/TRBV12-4 | - | - | TRBJ2-7
TGTGCCAGCAGTGCGCCCGAGCGGGATAACACCGGGGAGCTGTTTTTT | CASSAPERDNTGELFF | TRBV4-2 | TRBD2 | few | TRBJ2-2
TGCGCCAGCAGTAGCGGGAGTGGGTCGGGGGAGCAGTACTTC | CASSSGSGSGEQYF | TRBV5-1 | TRBD2 | many | TRBJ2-7
TGTGCCAGCAGTTTAACCCCCGAGAAGTGGGGGCAGTTCTTC | CASSLTPEKWGQFF | TRBV12-3/TRBV12-4 | - | - | TRBJ2-1
TGTGCCAGCAGCTTATTCGGGCGGTCCTCCTACGAGCAGTACTTC | CASSLFGRSSYEQYF | TRBV7-6 | - | - | TRBJ2-7
TGTGCCAGCAGCGTAGGTGATAGCGGCTTCTACGAGCAGTACTTC | CASSVGDSGFYEQYF | TRBV9 | - | many | TRBJ2-7
TGCAGTGCTAGGGGTCCGGGACCGTCGACGGCTTTCTTT | CSARGPGPSTAFF | TRBV20-1 | - | few | TRBJ1-1
TGTGCCAGCTCAGTCGACAGAACTGAAGCTTTCTTT | CASSVDRTEAFF | TRBV18 | - | many | TRBJ1-1
TGTGCCAGCAGAGGGGGGTCTAGCGGGGTCTCCTACGAGCAGTACTTC | CASRGGSSGVSYEQYF | TRBV27 | TRBD2 | few | TRBJ2-7
TGTGCCAGCAGTTTACGAGGGACGAGGGAAAAACTGTTTTTT | CASSLRGTREKLFF | TRBV27 | - | - | TRBJ1-4
TGTGCCAGCAGTGACGGACGGGGGGAGACCCAGTACTTC | CASSDGRGETQYF | TRBV2 | - | many | TRBJ2-5
TGTGCCACCAGCCTCCAGAGCACCGGGGAGCTGTTTTTT | CATSLQSTGELFF | TRBV24-1 | - | few | TRBJ2-2
TGCAGTGCTCTCAACAGGGGAGAGGGGGACAATGAGCAGTTCTTC | CSALNRGEGDNEQFF | TRBV20-1 | TRBD1 | once | TRBJ2-1
TGTGCCAGCAGACCTCGACAGGGTTCCGAGCAGTACTTC | CASRPRQGSEQYF | TRBV12-3/TRBV12-4 | TRBD1 | few | TRBJ2-7
TGTGCCAGCAACCTAGGGTGGGAAGGAACAGATACGCAGTATTTT | CASNLGWEGTDTQYF | TRBV12-3/TRBV12-4 | - | many | TRBJ2-3
TGCAGTGCTATGGGAGCGGTGATAATGAATGAGCAGTTCTTC | CSAMGAVIMNEQFF | TRBV20-1 | - | many | TRBJ2-1
TGCAGTGCCAGCGAGGACATTAGCACAGATACGCAGTATTTT | CSASEDISTDTQYF | TRBV20-1 | - | few | TRBJ2-3
TGTGCCAGCAGTCAATTCGGCGGGGCGGGCGGCAATGAGCAGTTCTTC | CASSQFGGAGGNEQFF | TRBV27 | - | many | TRBJ2-1
TGCAGCGTTGAACTCTCTGGGGCCAACGTCCTGACTTTC | CSVELSGANVLTF | TRBV29-1 | - | - | TRBJ2-6
TGTGCCAGCAGCTGGACAGGGAACACCGGGGAGCTGTTTTTT | CASSWTGNTGELFF | TRBV11-2 | TRBD1 | many | TRBJ2-2
TGTGCCAGCAGCGTAGTAGGCAGTCAAGAGACCCAGTACTTC | CASSVVGSQETQYF | TRBV9 | - | - | TRBJ2-5
TGCAGTGCCGCGTCCGTGGACTTCACTGAAGCTTTCTTT | CSAASVDFTEAFF | TRBV20-1 | - | many | TRBJ1-1
TGTGCCAGCAGCTTGGGAGGGAGGGCATACAATGAGCAGTTCTTC | CASSLGGRAYNEQFF | TRBV5-4 | TRBD2 | few | TRBJ2-1
TGTGCCAGCAGCCAAGAAAGGGTAACAGGGTTTCACACTGAAGCTTTCTTT | CASSQERVTGFHTEAFF | TRBV3-1 | - | - | TRBJ1-1
TGTGCCACCAGCAGAGATCAGGGGATTAACTATGGCTACACCTTC | CATSRDQGINYGYTF | TRBV15 | - | few | TRBJ1-2
TGCAGTGCTAGCCCTACCTTCGGAGCGGGAGGGCGCTACGAGCAGTACTTC | CSASPTFGAGGRYEQYF | TRBV20-1 | TRBD2 | many | TRBJ2-7
TGCGCCAGCAGCGGGACAGGGGGCTCCTACGAGCAGTACTTC | CASSGTGGSYEQYF | TRBV5-1 | TRBD1 | many | TRBJ2-7
TGCAGTGGACGAGTTGATACCTGGGGTTCACCCCTCCACTTT | CSGRVDTWGSPLHF | TRBV20-1 | - | few | TRBJ1-6
TGTGCCCAAAAGAGGGGGCCCCTCTTCTACGAGCAGTACTTC | CAQKRGPLFYEQYF | TRBV28 | TRBD1 | few | TRBJ2-7
TGCGCCAGCAGCTTGGCCAGACCTGATGAAAAACTGTTTTTT | CASSLARPDEKLFF | TRBV5-1 | - | few | TRBJ1-4
TGTGCCACTACAGCCAGGGAGGTCTACGAGCAGTACTTC | CATTAREVYEQYF | TRBV24-1 | - | - | TRBJ2-7
TGCAGTGCTAGAGGGACAGGGGGTTGGGAGCAGTACTTC | CSARGTGGWEQYF | TRBV20-1 | TRBD1 | few | TRBJ2-7
TGTGCCAGCGGAGAGGAAGCGGGACTCACAGATACGCAGTATTTT | CASGEEAGLTDTQYF | TRBV2 | TRBD2 | many | TRBJ2-3
TGTGCCACCAGTGAGGGGGACGTCCGCAATGAGCAGTTCTTC | CATSEGDVRNEQFF | TRBV24-1 | - | many | TRBJ2-1
TGCAGTGCTAGCGGGGGGTATAGCAATCAGCCCCAGCATTTT | CSASGGYSNQPQHF | TRBV20-1 | - | - | TRBJ1-5
TGCAGTGCTAGGCGCACTCGCTCTGGAAACACCATATATTTT | CSARRTRSGNTIYF | TRBV20-1 | - | - | TRBJ1-3
TGTGCCAGTAGAACAGTAACCCTAAGCTCTGGGGCCAACGTCCTGACTTTC | CASRTVTLSSGANVLTF | TRBV19 | - | - | TRBJ2-6